These T cell receptor beta chains were read from a single sample in a study of control samples from healthy donors and cancer patients. The repertoire was sequenced with immunoSEQ multiplex PCR; TCRdb's copy has only in-frame clones and lacks some. The repertoire holds about 86,000 clones, with about 92% as singletons. Sequences were obtained from blood. These receptors were obtained from a woman in her twenties or thirties in good health. The CDR3 runs from the conserved cysteine through the conserved F or W. A D gene is named only where the DNA matches it firmly. Size tells how often a clone was seen (once, few, many) or the class of an expanded clone, and some rows leave it out.

j_gene,d_gene,abundance,v_gene,CDR3nt,CDR3aa
TRBJ1-1,NA,NA,TRBV6-5,TGTGCCAGCAGTTACGACACCTATATGAACACTGAAGCTTTCTTT,CASSYDTYMNTEAFF
TRBJ1-2,NA,NA,TRBV20-1,TGCAGTGCTAGTCAGGGTCGGGACTATGGCTACACCTTC,CSASQGRDYGYTF
TRBJ2-1,NA,NA,TRBV11-3,TGTGCCAGCAGCTTATCTTTGACTGGGAAGAAAAGGAATGAGCAGTTCTTC,CASSLSLTGKKRNEQFF
TRBJ1-1,NA,NA,TRBV6-5,TGTGCCAGCAGTTACCGCAGGGTTACTGAAGCTTTCTTT,CASSYRRVTEAFF
TRBJ2-7,NA,NA,TRBV3-1/TRBV3-2,TGTGCCAGCAGCCGGGCTAGCGCAGCCTACGAGCAGTACTTC,CASSRASAAYEQYF
TRBJ1-3,TRBD1,NA,TRBV4-1,TGCGCCAGCAGCCAAGGGGTAGGGACAGGGTTTTCTGGAAACACCATATATTTT,CASSQGVGTGFSGNTIYF
TRBJ1-4,NA,NA,TRBV4-1,TGCGCCAGCAGCCAAGAGAGGACCGAGTTAGAAAAACTGTTTTTT,CASSQERTELEKLFF
TRBJ2-2,TRBD1,NA,TRBV7-9,TGTGCCAGCGGACAGGGGACCGGGGAGCTGTTTTTT,CASGQGTGELFF
TRBJ1-1,NA,NA,TRBV3-1/TRBV3-2,TGTGCCAGCAGCCAAGCAACCCTCGTAACTGAAGCTTTCTTT,CASSQATLVTEAFF
TRBJ2-3,TRBD1,NA,TRBV19,TGTGCCAGTGACAACGGACAGGTGAAAGATACGCAGTATTTT,CASDNGQVKDTQYF
TRBJ1-6,TRBD1,NA,TRBV7-2,TGTGCCAGCAGCATAAGGGACAGCTTCTTTAATTCACCCCTCCACTTT,CASSIRDSFFNSPLHF
TRBJ1-2,NA,NA,TRBV28,TGTGCCAGCAGTTTAGAAGTTCTTCGTGCTTCTGGCTACACCTTC,CASSLEVLRASGYTF
TRBJ1-5,NA,once,TRBV2,TGTGCCAGCAGTGGATGGGGGGGGAATCAGCCCCAGCATTTT,CASSGWGGNQPQHF
TRBJ1-4,NA,NA,TRBV9,TGTGCCAGCAGCGTAGGGGGGCAAACTAATGAAAAACTGTTTTTT,CASSVGGQTNEKLFF
TRBJ2-7,NA,NA,TRBV28,TGTGCCAGCAGTTTACGGGGGTGGAAATCCAACGAGCAGTACTTC,CASSLRGWKSNEQYF
TRBJ1-1,NA,NA,TRBV30,TGTGCCTGGAGTCGAGACCGAGTCGCTGAAGCTTTCTTT,CAWSRDRVAEAFF
TRBJ1-2,TRBD1,NA,TRBV10-2,TGCGCCAGCAGTGAGACTTACAGGGGAGTTGATGGCTACACCTTC,CASSETYRGVDGYTF
TRBJ1-2,NA,NA,TRBV6-6,TGTGCCAGCAGTTACTCGACGCAGGGCGGCGACACCTTC,CASSYSTQGGDTF
TRBJ1-1,NA,once,TRBV28,TGTGCCAGCAGTTTAGGGTCCTTTGATGCTTTCTTT,CASSLGSFDAFF
TRBJ1-3,NA,NA,TRBV6-2/TRBV6-3,TGTGCCAGCAGTTACTCAAGTACCGGGACCGCCGACCCAAACACCATATATTTT,CASSYSSTGTADPNTIYF
TRBJ1-2,NA,NA,TRBV3-1/TRBV3-2,TGTGCCAGCAGCCAAAGGGGCGGCTATGGCTACACCTTC,CASSQRGGYGYTF
TRBJ1-2,TRBD1,NA,TRBV27,TGTGCCAGCAGTTTTAGACAGGGGGCGCGTGGCTACACCTTC,CASSFRQGARGYTF
TRBJ2-7,NA,NA,TRBV21-1,TGTGCCAGCAGCCCCCAGCAATTGAGCACCTACGAGCAGTACTTC,CASSPQQLSTYEQYF
TRBJ1-5,TRBD1,NA,TRBV10-3,TGTGCCATTGGACAGGCAAATCAGCCCCAGCATTTT,CAIGQANQPQHF
TRBJ1-1,NA,NA,TRBV23-1,TGCGCCAGCAGTCAACCGGGGGGCAGGGAAAACACTGAAGCTTTCTTT,CASSQPGGRENTEAFF
TRBJ2-7,NA,NA,TRBV6-6,TGTGCCAGCAGTAATATGGGTTACGAGCAGTACTTC,CASSNMGYEQYF
TRBJ1-6,NA,once,TRBV23-1,TGCGCCAGCAGCCAACCCCCCAATAGCTCCTATAATTCACCCCTCCACTTT,CASSQPPNSSYNSPLHF
TRBJ2-2,NA,once,TRBV18,TGTGCCAGCTCACCATCCTACACCGGGGAGCTGTTTTTT,CASSPSYTGELFF
TRBJ1-5,NA,NA,TRBV28,TGTGCCAGCAGTTTCACGGGCAGTAGACCCCAGCATTTT,CASSFTGSRPQHF
TRBJ1-5,TRBD1,NA,TRBV19,TGTGCCAGTAGCACCCAGGGGGCAGGCAATCAGCCCCAGCATTTT,CASSTQGAGNQPQHF
TRBJ1-2,NA,NA,TRBV6-1,TGTGCCAGCAGTGAAGTAGGGTTTGGCTACACCTTC,CASSEVGFGYTF
TRBJ2-7,NA,NA,TRBV29-1,TGCAGCGTTGATAGTAGAGTGGGGCTTACGTACGAGCAGTACTTC,CSVDSRVGLTYEQYF